Shown below are 20 T cell receptor beta chains from a single sample sequenced in a study of blood T cell repertoires in COVID-19 (dated by TCRdb to the early 2020s). The library relied on the immunoSEQ multiplex PCR assay. Drawn from immuneACCESS, this table holds only the in-frame rearrangements with V and J called that TCRdb kept. Clones are partly lost; checked studies trace under half to an unresolved V gene and leave the rest unexplained. Across this sample there are over 150,000 clones, with around 90% seen only once. The ten largest account for around 2.4% of the sample. The material sequenced was PBMCs or T cells enriched from blood (not recorded which). Receptor source: a woman aged 25 to 39 who had recovered from COVID-19.

The rearrangement links TRBV7-3 to TRBJ2-2; tentatively, D is TRBD2 (6 bases). V lost 2 bases and J 6 bases, leaving 10 bases between the germline ends. Germline loops: CDR1 SGHTA, CDR2 FQGTGA. There are 14 residues in the CDR3. In DNA, the CDR3 is TGTGCCAGCAGCTTAGCCGGGGGTGCCGGGGAGCTGTTTTTT. This encodes CASSLAGGAGELFF.

V is TRBV7-9 and J is TRBJ1-1, with 8 bases lining up with TRBD1. Germline-derived CDR1 and CDR2 are SEHNR and FQNEAQ (reference sequence). Germline trimming cut 1 base from V and 4 bases from J; bases unmatched to any gene: 5. This CDR3 has 15 residues. The CDR3 loop is CASSLGTGLSTEAFF. The CDR3 nucleotides are TGTGCCAGCAGCTTAGGGACAGGGTTGAGCACTGAAGCTTTCTTT. Full variable domain (remainder filled in from reference TRBV7-9 and TRBJ1-1): DTGVSQNPRHKITKRGQNVTFRCDPISEHNRLYWYRQTLGQGPEFLTYFQNEAQLEKSRLLSDRFSAERPKGSFSTLEIQRTEQGDSAMYLCASSLGTGLSTEAFFGQGTRLTVV.

The V gene is TRBV9, the J gene TRBJ1-1; D perhaps matches TRBD1 (6 bases). CDR3 length equals 16 residues. Trimming took 4 bases from V and 1 from J, leaving 17 bases between them. Germline V gene data show CDR1 as SGDLS and CDR2 as YYNGEE. The CDR3 coding sequence is TGTGCCAGCAGCCCTCGGGGGAGGGGGGCGAACACTGAAGCTTTCTTT. Encoded protein: CASSPRGRGANTEAFF.

The chain joins TRBV10-3 to TRBJ2-5, with a weak D call TRBD2 (6 bases). Per germline, CDR1 ENHRY and CDR2 SYGVKD. Trimming took off 3 bases at V and 5 bases at J, with 16 bases between the two ends. The CDR3 has 15 amino acids. DNA for the CDR3: TGTGCCATCAGTGAAGGTGATGGGGCGGGGGAGACCCAGTACTTC. It is translated as CAISEGDGAGETQYF.

The chain recombines TRBV2 with TRBJ2-1, with 7 bases aligning to TRBD2. Germline V CDR1 and CDR2: SNHLY, FYNNEI. The V and J ends lost 4 bases and 4 bases, in that order; junction bases with no gene match: 7. The CDR3 runs 15 residues. The CDR3: CASSAGPGGYNEQFF. As DNA, the CDR3 is TGTGCCAGCAGTGCGGGCCCGGGGGGATACAATGAGCAGTTCTTC. Variable domain in full (rest from reference TRBV2 and TRBJ2-1): EPEVTQTPSHQVTQMGQEVILRCVPISNHLYFYWYRQILGQKVEFLVSFYNNEISEKSEIFDDQFSVERPDGSNFTLKIRSTKLEDSAMYFCASSAGPGGYNEQFFGPGTRLTVL.

This clone was seen more than once but under ten times. This rearrangement joins TRBV5-1 to TRBJ1-1, with 7 nucleotides matching TRBD1. The junction had 6 bases not matched to a gene; V was cut back by 4 bases and J by 3 bases. The germline CDR1 and CDR2 sequences are SGHRS and YFSETQ. The CDR3 sequence is 14 residues long. CDR3 residues: CASSLGQDYTEAFF. CDR3 DNA: TGCGCCAGCAGCCTCGGACAGGACTACACTGAAGCTTTCTTT. The variable domain in full, completed from reference TRBV5-1 and TRBJ1-1, reads KAGVTQTPRYLIKTRGQQVTLSCSPISGHRSVSWYQQTPGQGLQFLFEYFSETQRNKGNFPGRFSGRQFSNSRSEMNVSTLELGDSALYLCASSLGQDYTEAFFGQGTRLTVV.

V is TRBV6-5 and J is TRBJ1-3, with D hard to call. The CDR3 has 15 amino acids. CDR1 is MNHEY and CDR2 is SVGAGI in the germline V gene. The V end was cut by 8 bases, the J end by 0 bases, with 14 bases between. The CDR3 DNA reads TGTGCCAGCTGTCGGTCGGGGATCTCTGGAAACACCATATATTTT. It translates to CASCRSGISGNTIYF.

This chain connects TRBV7-3 to TRBJ2-7; 8 nucleotides agree with TRBD2. Trimming took 5 bases from V and 2 from J; bases not matched to a gene: 2. Per the germline V gene, CDR1 is SGHTA and CDR2 is FQGTGA. The CDR3 has 13 amino acids. CDR3 nucleotides: TGTGCCAGCAGCCCCGGGGGGGCCTACGAGCAGTACTTC. Amino acid sequence: CASSPGGAYEQYF.

The J gene is TRBJ2-7, the V gene TRBV2; TRBD2 might be the D (6 bases). V dropped 6 bases and J dropped 4 bases, with 13 bases sitting between them. Per germline, CDR1 SNHLY and CDR2 FYNNEI. This CDR3 is 13 amino acids long. CDR3 loop: CASRLVGTYEQYF. In DNA form, the CDR3 reads TGTGCCAGCAGGTTGGTAGGGACTTACGAGCAGTACTTC.

The rearrangement joins TRBV29-1 to TRBJ2-1, with TRBD2 matching 11 bases. The V segment lost 4 bases and the J segment 7 bases; nucleotides outside the gene matches: 9. CDR1 and CDR2 from the germline V gene are SQVTM and ANQGSEA. The CDR3 totals 15 residues. CDR3 sequence (DNA): TGCAGCGTTGGGCCCGGGACTAGCGGCTGGAATGAGCAGTTCTTC. The encoded protein is CSVGPGTSGWNEQFF.

The chain combines TRBV7-3 with TRBJ2-7; D not resolved. CDR1 is SGHTA, CDR2 FQGTGA, per germline. This CDR3 has 16 residues. V was trimmed by 4 bases and J by 6 bases, leaving 22 bases between them. The CDR3 sequence is CASSSGFLDTFTEQYF. The CDR3 bases are TGTGCCAGCAGCTCCGGGTTCCTAGATACGTTTACCGAGCAGTACTTC. The full variable domain, rest sourced from reference TRBV7-3 and TRBJ2-7, is GAGVSQTPSNKVTEKGKYVELRCDPISGHTALYWYRQSLGQGPEFLIYFQGTGAADDSGLPNDRFFAVRPEGSVSTLKIQRTERGDSAVYLCASSSGFLDTFTEQYFGPGTRLTVT.

CDR3 sequence reads: CASSVAGGGNQPQHF. Here the CDR3 DNA reads TGTGCCAGCAGCGTAGCGGGAGGCGGCAATCAGCCCCAGCATTTT. V is TRBV9 and J is TRBJ1-5, with D unresolved. This CDR3 contains 15 residues. The V end was cut by 0 bases, the J end by 2 bases, with 9 bases between. Looked up from germline, CDR1 is SGDLS and CDR2 is YYNGEE.

The rearrangement uses TRBV25-1 and TRBJ1-4; 7 bases fit TRBD1. CDR1 and CDR2 from the germline V gene are MGHDK and SYGVNS. Unmatched junction bases numbered 5, after V lost 3 bases and J lost 4 bases. The CDR3 is 15 residues long. CDR3 sequence (DNA): TGTGCCAGCAGTGAGCACAGGGGAGGTAATGAAAAACTGTTTTTT. Its protein product is CASSEHRGGNEKLFF.

The rearrangement links TRBV2 to TRBJ1-6; TRBD1 matches at 11 bases. Germline loops: CDR1 SNHLY, CDR2 FYNNEI. The CDR3 is made up of 19 amino acids. The V segment lost 6 bases and the J segment 7 bases; nucleotides outside the gene matches: 17. The CDR3 DNA follows: TGTGCCAGCAGGCACCGGGACAGGGGGTTGGGTCGGTGGAATTCACCCCTCCACTTT. It translates to CASRHRDRGLGRWNSPLHF.

The chain couples TRBV14 to TRBJ2-3; 9 nucleotides align to TRBD1. The V gene's germline CDR1 is SGHDN and CDR2 FVKESK. V gave up 6 bases and J gave up 3 bases; unmatched junction bases: 1. The CDR3 is 13 amino acids. The CDR3 here is CASRDRGTDTQYF. Written as DNA, the CDR3 is TGTGCCAGCAGGGACAGGGGAACAGATACGCAGTATTTT.

The chain uses TRBV7-2 and TRBJ1-1; 9 nucleotides align to TRBD1. J gave up 1 base and V 5 bases, and 8 bases lay outside the gene matches. The CDR3 runs to 16 residues. Germline V gene lookup returns CDR1 SGHTA and CDR2 FQGNSA. The CDR3, as DNA: TGTGCCAGCAGCCTCATGGGACAGGGTTGGAACACTGAAGCTTTCTTT. Encoded protein: CASSLMGQGWNTEAFF.

The V call is TRBV5-1, the J call TRBJ2-1; tentative D call: TRBD1 (7 bases). The CDR3 extends over 16 amino acids. Germline V gene data show CDR1 as SGHRS and CDR2 as YFSETQ. V was trimmed by 0 bases and J by 7 bases, leaving 17 bases between them. DNA of the CDR3: TGCGCCAGCAGCTTGGATATCGGACAGGAGGGGAATGAGCAGTTCTTC. This sequence encodes CASSLDIGQEGNEQFF.

This chain links TRBV12-5 with TRBJ2-7, with D hard to call. Germline CDR1 and CDR2: LGHNT and FRNRAP. The ends were cut back, 1 base at V and 3 bases at J, with 7 bases in the middle. CDR3 length: 13 residues. The CDR3 DNA follows: TGTGCTAGTGGTTTGGGCGGTATCTACGAGCAGTACTTC. Translation: CASGLGGIYEQYF.

V usage is TRBV7-2 and J usage is TRBJ2-2, with D maybe TRBD1 (6 bases). Between the trimmed V and J ends, which lost 2 bases and 10 bases, there was a span of 20 bases. This CDR3 has 16 amino acids. The germline gives CDR1 SGHTA, CDR2 FQGNSA. The CDR3 region has the DNA TGTGCCAGCAGCTTATTCACCACAGGGCGAAGGACGGAGCTGTTTTTT. It codes for CASSLFTTGRRTELFF.

This chain joins TRBV15 and TRBJ2-3; D call uncertain. Trimming took 0 bases from V and 8 from J, leaving 9 bases between them. CDR1 LNHNV and CDR2 YYDKDF come from the germline V gene (reference sequence). The CDR3 loop spans 13 amino acids. The CDR3 nucleotides are TGTGCCACCAGCAGAGATAGCACGGGTACGCAGTATTTT. Translation gives CATSRDSTGTQYF.